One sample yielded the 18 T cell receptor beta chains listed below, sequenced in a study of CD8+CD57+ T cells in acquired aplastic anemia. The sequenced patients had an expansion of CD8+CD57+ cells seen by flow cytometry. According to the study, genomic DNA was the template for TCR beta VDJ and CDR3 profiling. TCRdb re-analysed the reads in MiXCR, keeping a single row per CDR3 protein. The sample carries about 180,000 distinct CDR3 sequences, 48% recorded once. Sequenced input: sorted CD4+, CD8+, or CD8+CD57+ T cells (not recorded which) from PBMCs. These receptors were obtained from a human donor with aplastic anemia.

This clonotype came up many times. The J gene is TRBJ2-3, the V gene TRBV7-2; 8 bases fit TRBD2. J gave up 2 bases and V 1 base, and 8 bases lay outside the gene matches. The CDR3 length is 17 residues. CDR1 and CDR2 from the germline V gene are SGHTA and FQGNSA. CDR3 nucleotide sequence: TGTGCCAGCAGCTTAGGCGGCGGCGGGGGGACCACAGATACGCAGTATTTT. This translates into CASSLGGGGGTTDTQYF.

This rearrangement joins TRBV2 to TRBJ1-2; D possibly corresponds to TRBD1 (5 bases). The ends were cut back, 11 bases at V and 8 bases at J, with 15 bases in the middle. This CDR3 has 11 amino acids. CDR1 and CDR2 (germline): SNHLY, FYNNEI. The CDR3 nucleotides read TGTGCCGCCGTACGGGGCGCAGGCTACACCTTC. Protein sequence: CAAVRGAGYTF.

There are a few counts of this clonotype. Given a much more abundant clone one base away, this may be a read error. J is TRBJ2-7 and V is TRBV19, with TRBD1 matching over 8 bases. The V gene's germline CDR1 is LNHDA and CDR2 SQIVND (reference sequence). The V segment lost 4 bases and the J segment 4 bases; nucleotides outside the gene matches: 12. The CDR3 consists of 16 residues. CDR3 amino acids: CASSKSPVQGGYEQYF. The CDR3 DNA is TGTGCCAGTAGTAAAAGCCCGGTACAGGGGGGATACGAGCAGTACTTC. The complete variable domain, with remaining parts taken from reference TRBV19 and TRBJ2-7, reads DGGITQSPKYLFRKEGQNVTLSCEQNLNHDAMYWYRQDPGQGLRLIYYSQIVNDFQKGDIAEGYSVSREKKESFPLTVTSAQKNPTAFYLCASSKSPVQGGYEQYFGPGTRLTVT.

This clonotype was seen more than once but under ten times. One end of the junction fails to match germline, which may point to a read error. For the CDR3, the DNA is TGTGCCAGCGGTTACTCAGGGGGCAGCGGGGAGCTGTTTTTT. As protein: CASGYSGGSGELFF. This rearrangement joins TRBV6-5 to TRBJ2-2; 8 nucleotides match TRBD1. Germline V gives CDR1 MNHEY, CDR2 SVGAGI. This CDR3 contains 14 residues.

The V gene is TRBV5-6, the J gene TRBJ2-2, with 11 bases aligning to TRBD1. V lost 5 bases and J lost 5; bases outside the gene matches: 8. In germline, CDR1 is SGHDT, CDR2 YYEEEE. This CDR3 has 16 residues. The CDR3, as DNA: TGTGCCAGCAGTCTCCCGGGACAGGGGGTAACCGGGGAGCTGTTTTTT. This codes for CASSLPGQGVTGELFF.

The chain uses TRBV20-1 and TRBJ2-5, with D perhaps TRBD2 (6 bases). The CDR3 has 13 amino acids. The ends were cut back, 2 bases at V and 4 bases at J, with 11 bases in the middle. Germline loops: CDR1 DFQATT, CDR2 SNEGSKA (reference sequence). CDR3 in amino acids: CSARLGGGETQYF. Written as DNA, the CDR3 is TGCAGTGCTAGATTGGGGGGAGGAGAGACCCAGTACTTC.

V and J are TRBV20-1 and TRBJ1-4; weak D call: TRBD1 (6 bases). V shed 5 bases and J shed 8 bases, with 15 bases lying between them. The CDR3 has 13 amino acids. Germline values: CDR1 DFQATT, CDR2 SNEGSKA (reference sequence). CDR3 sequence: CSAQPGHFEKLFF. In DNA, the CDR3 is TGCAGTGCTCAGCCGGGACATTTCGAAAAACTGTTTTTT.

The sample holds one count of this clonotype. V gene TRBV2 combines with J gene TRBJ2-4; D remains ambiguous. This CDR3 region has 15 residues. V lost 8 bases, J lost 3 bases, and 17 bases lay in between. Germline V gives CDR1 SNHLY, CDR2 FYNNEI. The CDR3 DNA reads TGTGCCAGCTACAAGCAATTGGGTGACAAAAACATTCAGTACTTC. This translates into CASYKQLGDKNIQYF.

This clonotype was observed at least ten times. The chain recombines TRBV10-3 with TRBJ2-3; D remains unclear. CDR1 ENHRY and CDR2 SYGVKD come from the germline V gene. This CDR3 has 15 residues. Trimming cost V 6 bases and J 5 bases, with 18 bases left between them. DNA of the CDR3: TGTGCCATCAGCTTATTAGGCAGTGATGAAGATACGCAGTATTTT. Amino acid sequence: CAISLLGSDEDTQYF.

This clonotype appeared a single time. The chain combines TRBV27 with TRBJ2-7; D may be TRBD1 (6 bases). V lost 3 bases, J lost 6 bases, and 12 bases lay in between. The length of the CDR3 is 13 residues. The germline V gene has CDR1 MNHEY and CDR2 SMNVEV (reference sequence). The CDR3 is CASSFTGLTEQYF. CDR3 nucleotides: TGTGCCAGCAGTTTCACAGGGCTTACCGAGCAGTACTTC.

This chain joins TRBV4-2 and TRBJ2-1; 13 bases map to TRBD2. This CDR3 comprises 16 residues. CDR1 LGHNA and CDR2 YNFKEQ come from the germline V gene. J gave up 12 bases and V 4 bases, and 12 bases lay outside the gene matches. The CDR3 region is CASSPPPGLAGPGQFF. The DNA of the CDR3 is TGTGCCAGCAGCCCTCCCCCGGGACTAGCGGGACCGGGGCAGTTCTTC.

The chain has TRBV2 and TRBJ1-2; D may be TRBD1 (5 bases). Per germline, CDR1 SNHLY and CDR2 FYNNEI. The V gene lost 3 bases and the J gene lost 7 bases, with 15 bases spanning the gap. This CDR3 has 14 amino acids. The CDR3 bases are TGTGCCAGCAGTGACGCAGGGTGGCTTTCTGGCTACACCTTC. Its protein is CASSDAGWLSGYTF. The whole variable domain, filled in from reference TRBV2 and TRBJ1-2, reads EPEVTQTPSHQVTQMGQEVILRCVPISNHLYFYWYRQILGQKVEFLVSFYNNEISEKSEIFDDQFSVERPDGSNFTLKIRSTKLEDSAMYFCASSDAGWLSGYTFGSGTRLTVV.

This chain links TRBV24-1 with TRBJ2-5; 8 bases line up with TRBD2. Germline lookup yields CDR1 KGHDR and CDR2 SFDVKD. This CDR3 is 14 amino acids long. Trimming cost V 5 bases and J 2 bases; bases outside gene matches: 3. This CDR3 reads CATSGPGGQETQYF. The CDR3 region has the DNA TGTGCCACCAGTGGGCCGGGGGGGCAAGAGACCCAGTACTTC.

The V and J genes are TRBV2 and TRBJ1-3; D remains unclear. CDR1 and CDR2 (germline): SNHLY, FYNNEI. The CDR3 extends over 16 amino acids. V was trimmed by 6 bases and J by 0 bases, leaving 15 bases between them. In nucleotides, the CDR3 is TGTGCCAGCAGGGGCCTTGGCGGGTACTCTGGAAACACCATATATTTT. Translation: CASRGLGGYSGNTIYF.

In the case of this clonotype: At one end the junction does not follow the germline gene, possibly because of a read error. The CDR3 spells CASSLRLWETQYF. The CDR3 DNA reads TGTGCTAGCAGCTTACGGCTTTGGGAGACCCAGTACTTC. The genes are TRBV7-7 and TRBJ2-5; no firm D call. CDR1 is SSHAT, CDR2 FNYEAQ, per germline (reference sequence). The CDR3 has 13 residues.

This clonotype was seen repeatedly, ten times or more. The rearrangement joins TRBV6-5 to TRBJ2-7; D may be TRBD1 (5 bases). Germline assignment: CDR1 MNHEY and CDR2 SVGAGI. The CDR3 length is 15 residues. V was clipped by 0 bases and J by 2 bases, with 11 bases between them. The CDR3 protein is CASSYSSAGPYEQYF. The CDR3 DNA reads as TGTGCCAGCAGTTACTCGAGTGCAGGGCCCTACGAGCAGTACTTC.

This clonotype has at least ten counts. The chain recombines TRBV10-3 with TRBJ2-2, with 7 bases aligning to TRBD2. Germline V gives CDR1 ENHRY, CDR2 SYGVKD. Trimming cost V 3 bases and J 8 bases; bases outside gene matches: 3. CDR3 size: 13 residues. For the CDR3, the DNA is TGTGCCATCAGTGACCGAGCGGGGGGGGAGCTGTTTTTT. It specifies CAISDRAGGELFF.

The CDR3 nucleotides are TGTGCCACCAGCAACAGTTTACAAGGGGAGCAGTTCTTC. Translated, it gives CATSNSLQGEQFF. This sequence joins TRBV24-1 and TRBJ2-1; D is ambiguous. Per the germline V gene, CDR1 is KGHDR and CDR2 is SFDVKD. The V and J ends lost 7 bases and 10 bases respectively, with 16 bases between them. The CDR3 has 13 residues.